The 10 T cell receptor beta chains below come from one sample, sequenced in a study of T cell repertoires in cytomegalovirus infection. The antigens these receptors bind are not known. TCRdb processed the reads anew with MiXCR; each CDR3 protein has one entry. Here the sample spans about a million distinct CDR3 sequences, approximately 31% being singletons. Source: cultured CD8+ T cells from PBMCs, taken from culture after CMV antigen stimulation. These TCRs come from a human donor in good health (CMV status not recorded). Some clones in this sample may be carry-over from other donors' samples.

CDR3 sequence reads: CASSPNRGRGYEQYF. The CDR3 DNA follows: TGTGCCAGCAGCCCCAACAGGGGGCGCGGGTACGAGCAGTACTTC. J is TRBJ2-7 and V is TRBV9; 9 nucleotides align to TRBD1. The CDR3 runs to 15 residues. Trimming cost V 4 bases and J 4 bases; bases outside gene matches: 9. From germline, CDR1 is SGDLS and CDR2 YYNGEE. Complete variable domain (other parts from reference TRBV9 and TRBJ2-7): DSGVTQTPKHLITATGQRVTLRCSPRSGDLSVYWYQQSLDQGLQFLIQYYNGEERAKGNILERFSAQQFPDLHSELNLSSLELGDSALYFCASSPNRGRGYEQYFGPGTRLTVT.

The gene calls are TRBV27 and TRBJ2-1; 14 positions agree with TRBD2. V was clipped by 2 bases and J by 6 bases; unmatched bases: 3. The length of the CDR3 is 16 residues. From germline, CDR1 is MNHEY and CDR2 SMNVEV (reference sequence). The DNA of the CDR3 is TGTGCCAGCAGTTTACCCGGACTAGCGGGGGGCAATGAGCAGTTCTTC. Amino acids: CASSLPGLAGGNEQFF.

This clonotype was counted between two and nine times. This chain connects TRBV6-5 to TRBJ1-4; 7 nucleotides align to TRBD1. With V trimmed by 3 bases and J by 3 bases, 4 bases remained unmatched. Per germline, CDR1 MNHEY and CDR2 SVGAGI. The CDR3 has 15 residues. CDR3 loop: CASSYQTGANEKLFF. For the CDR3, the DNA is TGTGCCAGCAGTTATCAAACAGGGGCTAATGAAAAACTGTTTTTT.

This clonotype was counted many times. This chain connects TRBV12-3 or TRBV12-4 to TRBJ2-1; 10 bases fit TRBD1. The CDR3 sequence is 13 residues long. The V gene end was trimmed by 8 bases and the J gene end by 6 bases; junction bases not matched to a gene: 4. The CDR3 nucleotides read TGTGCCAGCTCCAGGACAGGGGGCAATGAGCAGTTCTTC. Encoded protein: CASSRTGGNEQFF.

DNA for the CDR3: TGTGCCAGCAGTTACTCTGATACGGCGGCAACTAAAGCTTTCTTT. This gives the protein CASSYSDTAATKAFF. The chain links TRBV6-8 to TRBJ1-1; D gene unclear. Looked up from germline, CDR1 is MNHGY and CDR2 is SAAAGT. The CDR3 runs to 15 residues. V was cut by 0 bases and J by 9 bases, with 17 bases left in between.

This chain connects TRBV7-7 to TRBJ2-2, with unresolved D. CDR1 is SSHAT, CDR2 FNYEAQ, per germline (reference sequence). The CDR3 loop spans 13 amino acids. The CDR3 sequence is CATPLPETGELFF. CDR3 DNA: TGTGCTACCCCCCTCCCCGAGACCGGGGAGCTGTTTTTT.

This CDR3 reads CASSLTGTGDIAFF. For the CDR3, the DNA is TGTGCCAGCAGCTTAACCGGGACAGGGGATATAGCTTTCTTT. The chain recombines TRBV7-3 with TRBJ1-1; 10 bases align to TRBD1. In germline, CDR1 is SGHTA, CDR2 FQGTGA. The CDR3 covers 14 residues. Trimming removed 0 bases from V and 10 bases from J; junction bases left unmatched: 5.

The sample holds many counts of this clonotype. V usage is TRBV7-2 and J usage is TRBJ2-5, with TRBD2 identical over 15 bases. CDR3 length: 18 amino acids. The germline V gene encodes CDR1 SGHTA and CDR2 FQGNSA. V trimming: 5 bases; J trimming: 5 bases; junction bases outside the gene matches: 12. CDR3 nucleotide sequence: TGTGCCAGCAGCGGGGCTGGGACTAGCGGGGGGCCTTATGAGACCCAGTACTTC. Translating it yields CASSGAGTSGGPYETQYF.

V and J are TRBV14 and TRBJ2-1; weak D call: TRBD1 (6 bases). V lost 4 bases, J lost 10 bases, and 14 bases lay in between. The CDR3 sequence is 13 residues long. Germline V CDR1 and CDR2: SGHDN, FVKESK. CDR3 protein: CASSPNRVLEQFF. CDR3 in DNA: TGTGCCAGCAGCCCCAACAGGGTCCTGGAGCAGTTCTTC. Full variable domain (outside the CDR3, taken from reference TRBV14 and TRBJ2-1): EAGVTQFPSHSVIEKGQTVTLRCDPISGHDNLYWYRRVMGKEIKFLLHFVKESKQDESGMPNNRFLAERTGGTYSTLKVQPAELEDSGVYFCASSPNRVLEQFFGPGTRLTVL.

This clonotype was detected only a few times. The chain uses TRBV12-3 or TRBV12-4 and TRBJ1-2; D is unresolved. V lost 3 bases and J 4 bases, leaving 9 bases between the germline ends. This CDR3 has 13 residues. The CDR3 reads CASSFGRVYGYTF. In DNA, the CDR3 is TGTGCCAGCAGTTTCGGGCGCGTCTATGGCTACACCTTC.